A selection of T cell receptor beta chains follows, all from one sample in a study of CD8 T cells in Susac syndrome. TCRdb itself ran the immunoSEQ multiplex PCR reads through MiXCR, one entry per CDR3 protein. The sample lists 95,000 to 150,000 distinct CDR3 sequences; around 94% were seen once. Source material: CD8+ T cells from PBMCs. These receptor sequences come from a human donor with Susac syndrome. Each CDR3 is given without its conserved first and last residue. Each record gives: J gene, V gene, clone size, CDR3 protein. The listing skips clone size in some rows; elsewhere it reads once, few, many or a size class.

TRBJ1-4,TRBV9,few,ASSLQGTNEKLF
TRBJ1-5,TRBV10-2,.,ASSPGVSNQPQH
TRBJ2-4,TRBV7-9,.,ASSLEATMGAKNIQY
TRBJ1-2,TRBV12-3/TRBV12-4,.,ASRGGGRGYT
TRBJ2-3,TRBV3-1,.,ASSQGTSTDTQY
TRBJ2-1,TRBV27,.,ASSFQGNEQF
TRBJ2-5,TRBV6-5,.,ASRVDRQAKETQY
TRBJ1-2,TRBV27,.,ASSLSSQSNYGYT
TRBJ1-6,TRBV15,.,ATSIDRSYNSPLH
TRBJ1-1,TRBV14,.,ASSQGMGRTEAF
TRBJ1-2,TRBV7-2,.,ASSSGNRGYT
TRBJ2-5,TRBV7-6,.,ASSLAGGPETQY
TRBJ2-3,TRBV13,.,ASSGGLAFTDTQY
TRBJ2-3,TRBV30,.,AWSVPPGGAVISTDTQY
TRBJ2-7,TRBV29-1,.,SAMSPTASGEQY
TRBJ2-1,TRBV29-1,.,SVEGGGQLYNEQF
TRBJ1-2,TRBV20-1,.,SARESNRGRGSGYT
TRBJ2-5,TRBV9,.,ASSGGGLQETQY
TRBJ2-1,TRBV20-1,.,SAPLPPTSGPYNEQF
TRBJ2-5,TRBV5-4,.,ASSLTAGKAQY
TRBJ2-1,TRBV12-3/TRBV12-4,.,ASRPGTSAPNEQF
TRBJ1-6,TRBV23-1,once,ASSQRQGDNSPLH
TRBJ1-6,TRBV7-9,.,ASSWSGQGNSPLH
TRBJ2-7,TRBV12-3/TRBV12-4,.,ASSFGGGHREQY
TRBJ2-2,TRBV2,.,ASRGGPGELF
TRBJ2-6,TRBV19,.,ASSKSPFSSGANVLT
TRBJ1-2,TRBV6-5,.,ASSYKQNNNYGYT
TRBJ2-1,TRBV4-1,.,ASSFRLGAGHEQF
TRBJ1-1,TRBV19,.,ASSIAGTEAF
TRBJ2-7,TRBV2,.,ARRTVSSYEQY
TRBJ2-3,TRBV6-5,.,ASSGLATDTQY
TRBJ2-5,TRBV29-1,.,SARSFGGQETQY
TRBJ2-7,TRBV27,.,ASSFGQEQY
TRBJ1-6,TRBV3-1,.,ASSQEAANSPLH
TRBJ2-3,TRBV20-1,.,SARGTSGGRLKADTQY
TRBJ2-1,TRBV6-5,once,ASSYSGGGYNEQF
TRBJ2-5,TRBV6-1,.,ASSELAGGQETQY
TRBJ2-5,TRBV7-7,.,ASSWEDGRAQY
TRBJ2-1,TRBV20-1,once,SETRGEVNEQF
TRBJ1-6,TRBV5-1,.,ASSLDDRDNSPLH
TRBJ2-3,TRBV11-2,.,ASSPLHAGWGDTQY
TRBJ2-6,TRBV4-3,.,ASSQDSTWGSGANVLT
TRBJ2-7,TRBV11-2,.,ASSLGAGESYEQY
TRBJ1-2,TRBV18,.,ASSPRDRIDGYT
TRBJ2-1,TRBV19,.,ASSLGRNEQF
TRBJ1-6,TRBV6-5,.,ASSYTAGNSPLH
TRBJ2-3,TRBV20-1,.,SATSGGAEDTQY
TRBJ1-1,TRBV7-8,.,ASSHPLDRADEAF
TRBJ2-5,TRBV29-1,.,SVEGLAGPTQY
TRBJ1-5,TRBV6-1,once,ASRPDGNSNQPQH
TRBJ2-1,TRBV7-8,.,ASSPGASPIDEQF
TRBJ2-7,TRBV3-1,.,ASSQPQGSDYEQY
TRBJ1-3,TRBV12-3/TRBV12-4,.,ASVGRRGGNTIY
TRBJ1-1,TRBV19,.,ASSQGLNTEAF
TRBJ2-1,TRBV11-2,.,ASSLDLGLEQF
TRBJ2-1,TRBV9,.,ASSQYGVAYNEQF
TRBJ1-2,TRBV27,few,ASSPSTGGYGYT
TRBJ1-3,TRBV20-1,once,SAREPGKNGNTIY
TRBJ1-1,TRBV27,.,ASSNRDRANTEAF